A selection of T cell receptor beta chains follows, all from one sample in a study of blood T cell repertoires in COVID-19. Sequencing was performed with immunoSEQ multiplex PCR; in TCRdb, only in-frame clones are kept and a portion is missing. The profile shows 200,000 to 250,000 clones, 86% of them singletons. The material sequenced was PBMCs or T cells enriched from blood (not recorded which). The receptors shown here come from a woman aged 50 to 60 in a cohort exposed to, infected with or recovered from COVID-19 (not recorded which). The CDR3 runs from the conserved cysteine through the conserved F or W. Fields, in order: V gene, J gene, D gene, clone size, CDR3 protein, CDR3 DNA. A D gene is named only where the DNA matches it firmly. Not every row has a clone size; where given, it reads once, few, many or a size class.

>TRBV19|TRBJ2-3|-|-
CASLSLYTDTQYF
TGTGCCAGTCTGAGCCTTTACACAGATACGCAGTATTTT
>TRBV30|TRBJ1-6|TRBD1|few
CAWGGQANSPLHF
TGTGCCTGGGGGGGACAGGCGAATTCACCCCTCCACTTT
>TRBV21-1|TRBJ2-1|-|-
CASSKRPRGRGGSDEQFF
TGTGCCAGCAGCAAAAGACCGCGGGGGCGGGGCGGGAGCGATGAGCAGTTCTTC
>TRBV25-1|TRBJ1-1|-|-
CASSESGTRTEAFF
TGTGCCAGCAGTGAATCGGGTACGAGGACTGAAGCTTTCTTT
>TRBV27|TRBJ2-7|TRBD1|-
CASSLRTGGYEQYF
TGTGCCAGCAGTTTACGGACAGGGGGCTACGAGCAGTACTTC
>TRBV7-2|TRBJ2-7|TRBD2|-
CASSLRAGDVWSYEQYF
TGTGCCAGCAGCTTAAGAGCGGGGGACGTATGGTCCTACGAGCAGTACTTC
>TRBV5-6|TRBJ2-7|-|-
CASSLVGRASEQYF
TGTGCCAGCAGCTTGGTAGGCAGGGCGAGCGAGCAGTACTTC
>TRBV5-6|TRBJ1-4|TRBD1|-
CASSRDRAGVEKLFF
TGTGCCAGCAGCCGAGACAGGGCTGGTGTAGAAAAACTGTTTTTT
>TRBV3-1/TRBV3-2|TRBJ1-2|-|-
CASSQDLATDYYGYTF
TGTGCCAGCAGCCAAGATCTGGCTACTGACTACTATGGCTACACCTTC
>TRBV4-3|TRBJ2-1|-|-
CASSQDLRGRQFF
TGCGCCAGCAGCCAAGATCTCAGGGGAAGGCAGTTCTTC
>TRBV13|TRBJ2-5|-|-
CASSIISSQETQYF
TGTGCCAGCAGCATAATCTCCAGTCAAGAGACCCAGTACTTC
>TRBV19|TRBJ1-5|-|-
CAKLSPGTNSNQPQHF
TGTGCCAAACTCTCGCCGGGGACAAATAGCAATCAGCCCCAGCATTTT
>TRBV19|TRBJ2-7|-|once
CASIGETYEQYF
TGTGCCAGTATTGGAGAGACCTACGAGCAGTACTTC
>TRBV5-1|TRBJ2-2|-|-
CASSERPPGELFF
TGCGCCAGCAGCGAGCGGCCACCGGGGGAGCTGTTTTTT
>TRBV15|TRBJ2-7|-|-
CATSRDTGVEREQYF
TGTGCCACCAGCAGAGATACCGGGGTAGAGAGGGAGCAGTACTTC
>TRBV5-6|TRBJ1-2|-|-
CASSSPEGGYTF
TGTGCCAGCAGTTCTCCAGAGGGTGGCTACACCTTC
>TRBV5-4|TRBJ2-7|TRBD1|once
CASSFQRQGSSYEQYF
TGTGCCAGCAGCTTCCAAAGACAGGGGAGTTCCTACGAGCAGTACTTC
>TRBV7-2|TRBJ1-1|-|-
CASSFFGTEAFF
TGTGCCAGCAGCTTCTTCGGCACTGAAGCTTTCTTT
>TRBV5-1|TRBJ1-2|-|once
CATAPGNTNYGYTF
TGCGCCACGGCCCCCGGGAACACTAACTATGGCTACACCTTC
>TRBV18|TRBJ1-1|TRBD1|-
CASSPQGENTEAFF
TGTGCCAGCTCCCCACAGGGGGAGAACACTGAAGCTTTCTTT
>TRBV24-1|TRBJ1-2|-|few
CATQGAGSGYTF
TGTGCCACACAGGGTGCGGGTTCCGGCTACACCTTC
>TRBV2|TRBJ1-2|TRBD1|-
CASSDDRVFYGYTF
TGTGCCAGCAGTGACGACAGGGTTTTCTATGGCTACACCTTC
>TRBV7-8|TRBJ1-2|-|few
CASSLSGSDSGLYGYTF
TGTGCCAGCAGCTTATCGGGGTCGGACTCCGGCCTCTATGGCTACACCTTC
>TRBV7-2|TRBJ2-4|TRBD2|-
CATQLGGVLAKNIQYF
TGTGCCACCCAACTCGGGGGGGTACTAGCCAAAAACATTCAGTACTTC
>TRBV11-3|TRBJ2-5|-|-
CASSLVWASQFWETQYF
TGTGCCAGCAGCTTAGTTTGGGCTAGCCAATTCTGGGAGACCCAGTACTTC
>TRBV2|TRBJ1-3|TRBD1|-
CASSDLRQGASNTIYF
TGTGCCAGCAGTGATCTGAGACAGGGGGCATCGAACACCATATATTTT
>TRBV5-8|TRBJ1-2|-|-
CASSRTQGLWGYTF
TGTGCCAGCAGCCGAACTCAGGGTCTCTGGGGCTACACCTTC
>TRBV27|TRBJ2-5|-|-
CASSLWGQGQETQYF
TGTGCCAGCAGTTTATGGGGGCAGGGCCAAGAGACCCAGTACTTC
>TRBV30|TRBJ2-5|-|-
CACSEGAGSGTETQYF
TGTGCCTGCTCCGAGGGGGCGGGGTCGGGTACTGAGACCCAGTACTTC
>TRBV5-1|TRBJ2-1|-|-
CASSEGSGNEQFF
TGCGCCAGCAGCGAAGGGAGCGGGAATGAGCAGTTCTTC
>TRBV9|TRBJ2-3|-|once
CASSPHPGNTDTQYF
TGTGCCAGCAGCCCCCACCCAGGGAACACAGATACGCAGTATTTT
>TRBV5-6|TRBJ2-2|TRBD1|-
CASSLFSGTGDTGELFF
TGTGCCAGCAGCTTGTTTAGCGGGACAGGGGACACCGGGGAGCTGTTTTTT
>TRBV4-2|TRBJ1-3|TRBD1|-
CASSQGTGDLNTIYF
TGTGCCAGCAGCCAGGGAACAGGGGACTTAAACACCATATATTTT
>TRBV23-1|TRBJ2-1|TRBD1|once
CASVPPTGQFFPSYNEQFF
TGCGCCAGCGTTCCCCCGACAGGGCAGTTCTTCCCCTCCTACAATGAGCAGTTCTTC
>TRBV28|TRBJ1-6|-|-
CASSFTGRRNSPLHF
TGTGCCAGCAGTTTCACAGGGAGAAGAAATTCACCCCTCCACTTT
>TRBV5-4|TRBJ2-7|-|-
CASSPPGDSPKQYF
TGTGCCAGCAGCCCACCAGGCGACAGTCCCAAGCAGTACTTC
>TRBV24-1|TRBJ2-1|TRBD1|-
CATSDDRVGNEQFF
TGTGCCACCAGTGACGACAGGGTAGGCAATGAGCAGTTCTTC
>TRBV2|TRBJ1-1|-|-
CASRGDTEAFF
TGTGCCAGCCGGGGGGACACTGAAGCTTTCTTT
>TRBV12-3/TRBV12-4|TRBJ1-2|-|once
CASSSTGPKGYTF
TGTGCCAGCAGCTCCACAGGGCCTAAGGGCTACACCTTC
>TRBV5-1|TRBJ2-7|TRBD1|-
CASSTGQGSSYEQYF
TGCGCCAGCAGCACGGGACAGGGCTCCTCCTACGAGCAGTACTTC
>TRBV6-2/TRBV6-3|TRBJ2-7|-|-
CASSYAGDEQYF
TGTGCCAGCAGTTACGCAGGGGACGAGCAGTACTTC
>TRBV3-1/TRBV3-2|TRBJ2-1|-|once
CASSQGPNNEQFF
TGTGCCAGCAGCCAAGGGCCAAACAATGAGCAGTTCTTC
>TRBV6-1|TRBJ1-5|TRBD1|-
CASSEGQGGGQPQHF
TGTGCCAGCAGTGAAGGACAGGGGGGAGGTCAGCCCCAGCATTTT
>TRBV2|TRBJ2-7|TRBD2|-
CASSPGLEQYF
TGTGCCAGCAGCCCGGGACTAGAGCAGTACTTC
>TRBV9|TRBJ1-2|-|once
CASSPGRGNYGYTF
TGTGCCAGCAGCCCAGGCCGGGGTAACTATGGCTACACCTTC
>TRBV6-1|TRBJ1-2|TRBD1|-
CASSEEGAWGYTF
TGTGCCAGCAGTGAAGAGGGGGCCTGGGGCTACACCTTC
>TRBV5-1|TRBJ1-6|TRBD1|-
CASSLGSGGSKSGGSPLHF
TGCGCCAGCAGCTTGGGGTCAGGCGGCTCCAAATCAGGGGGTTCACCCCTCCACTTT
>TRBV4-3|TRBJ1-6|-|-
CASSPSPGLFSPLHF
TGCGCCAGCAGCCCTTCCCCGGGGTTGTTTTCACCCCTCCACTTT
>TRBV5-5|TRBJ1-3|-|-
CASSWTGADTIYF
TGTGCCAGCAGCTGGACTGGAGCGGACACCATATATTTT
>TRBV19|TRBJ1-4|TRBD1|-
CASSYRQGNEKLFF
TGTGCCAGTAGTTACCGACAGGGGAATGAAAAACTGTTTTTT
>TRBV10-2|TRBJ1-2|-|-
CASSERGALRGYTF
TGCGCCAGCAGTGAACGGGGGGCGCTTCGGGGCTACACCTTC
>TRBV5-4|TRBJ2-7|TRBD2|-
CASSDRGELYEQYF
TGTGCCAGCAGCGACCGGGGGGAGCTCTACGAGCAGTACTTC
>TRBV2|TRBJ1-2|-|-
CASSLRTSQSGYTF
TGTGCCAGCAGCCTAAGGACAAGCCAGAGCGGCTACACCTTC
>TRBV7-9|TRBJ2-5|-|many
CASSLARRVYQETQYF
TGTGCCAGCAGCTTAGCCCGACGGGTGTACCAAGAGACCCAGTACTTC
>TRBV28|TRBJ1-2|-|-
CASSPPRYGYTF
TGTGCCAGCAGTCCCCCCCGCTATGGCTACACCTTC